One T cell receptor (beta chain) is described in this entry. Using immunoSEQ multiplex PCR, the repertoire was profiled, and TCRdb retains in-frame clones only, with some absent. Among some 130,000 clones listed, around 90% were seen once. This record belongs to a study of T cell responses to AZD1222 COVID-19 vaccine. The CDR3 is 14 residues long. V gave up 1 base and J gave up 7 bases, with 11 bases separating them. Germline V gene data show CDR1 as SGHRS and CDR2 as YFSETQ. The input for sequencing was peripheral blood, taken on day 0 of AZD1222 vaccination. The TCR sequence derives from an adult in good health. The J gene is TRBJ2-2, the V gene TRBV5-1, with D maybe TRBD2 (6 bases). DNA for the CDR3: TGCGCCAGCAGCTTGACGGGAGAGGGCGGGGAGCTGTTTTTT. It yields the protein CASSLTGEGGELFF.